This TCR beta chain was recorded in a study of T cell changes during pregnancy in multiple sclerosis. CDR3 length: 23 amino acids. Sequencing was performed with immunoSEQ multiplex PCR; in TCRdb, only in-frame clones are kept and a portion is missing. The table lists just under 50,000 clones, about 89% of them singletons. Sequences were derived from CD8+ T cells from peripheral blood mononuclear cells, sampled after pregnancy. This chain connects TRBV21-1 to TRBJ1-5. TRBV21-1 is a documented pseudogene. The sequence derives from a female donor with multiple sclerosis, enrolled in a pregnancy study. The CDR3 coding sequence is TGTGCCAGCAGCGCCTTCATATCTAGTTCTGAGGCTAAGGACTTCCGTCCCGGTCAGCCCCAGCATTTT. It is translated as CASSAFISSSEAKDFRPGQPQHF.